Following are 23 T cell receptor beta chains from one sample sequenced in a study of blood T cells in healthy people across ages. Sample-barcoded 5' priming and a J-beta primer mix drove a second PCR of 7 to 11 cycles. From the 5' RACE reads, TCRdb called clonotypes with MiXCR, one entry per CDR3 protein. The sample holds about 720,000 distinct CDR3 sequences; approximately 25% are singletons and the top ten take 3% to 4%. The data were also submitted as part of a second study, on T cells of mothers and their children.

The sequencing input was blood. The source is a boy between 10 and 17 years old in good health.

This clonotype has just a few counts. V gene TRBV4-3 combines with J gene TRBJ2-7, with 8 bases matching TRBD2. The V and J ends lost 0 bases and 3 bases, in that order; junction bases with no gene match: 7. CDR3 length equals 16 residues. Germline CDR1 LGHNA, CDR2 YSLEER. The CDR3 nucleotides read TGCGCCAGCAGCCAAGATAGGCGGGGGGCTAACTACGAGCAGTACTTC. It yields the protein CASSQDRRGANYEQYF.

This clonotype was detected a few times. A junction end diverges from the germline sequence, so it may reflect a read error. V gene TRBV7-6 combines with J gene TRBJ2-7; 8 nucleotides line up with TRBD1. The germline gives CDR1 SGHVS, CDR2 FNYEAQ. The CDR3 spans 16 residues. The CDR3, as DNA: TGTGCCAGCAGCCCCCACACCGGGACAGGTGTCTACGAGCAGTGCTTC. Translated, it gives CASSPHTGTGVYEQCF.

This clonotype occurred many times. The chain employs TRBV7-9 and TRBJ1-3, with 8 positions matching TRBD1. V lost 5 bases and J lost 4; bases outside the gene matches: 7. The CDR3 consists of 15 residues. Germline V lookup: CDR1 SEHNR, CDR2 FQNEAQ (reference sequence). The CDR3, as DNA: TGTGCCAGCAGCCGCGGACAGGGACTCGGAAACACCATATATTTT. This sequence encodes CASSRGQGLGNTIYF.

There are a few counts of this clonotype. The chain is built from TRBV28 and TRBJ2-5; D may match TRBD1 or TRBD2 (5 bases each). Per germline, CDR1 MDHEN and CDR2 SYDVKM. Trimming left V 2 bases short and J 5 bases short, with 15 bases between. The CDR3 runs 15 residues. The CDR3 region is CASSLLGDIVETQYF. CDR3 bases: TGTGCCAGCAGTTTACTGGGGGATATTGTGGAGACCCAGTACTTC. The complete variable domain, with remaining parts taken from reference TRBV28 and TRBJ2-5, reads DVKVTQSSRYLVKRTGEKVFLECVQDMDHENMFWYRQDPGLGLRLIYFSYDVKMKEKGDIPEGYSVSREKKERFSLILESASTNQTSMYLCASSLLGDIVETQYFGPGTRLLVL.

The chain has TRBV7-9 and TRBJ1-5, with 9 bases identical to TRBD1. Germline CDR1 SEHNR, CDR2 FQNEAQ (reference sequence). This CDR3 contains 14 residues. The V and J ends lost 5 bases and 5 bases, in that order; junction bases with no gene match: 4. CDR3 sequence (DNA): TGTGCCAGCAGCGAGGGACAGGGTCATCAGCCCCAGCATTTT. Translation gives CASSEGQGHQPQHF.

This clonotype was seen only a few times. The chain combines TRBV5-5 with TRBJ2-1, with 14 bases that match TRBD2. The CDR3 sequence is 16 residues long. Germline CDR1 is SGHKS and CDR2 is YYEKEE (reference sequence). Germline trimming cut 1 base from V and 6 bases from J; bases unmatched to any gene: 3. In DNA, the CDR3 is TGTGCCAGCAGCTTGTTGGGACTAGCGGGGGCCAATGAGCAGTTCTTC. Translation: CASSLLGLAGANEQFF.

A word on this clonotype: A read error may explain this, as a much larger clone is one base away. The rearrangement joins TRBV4-2 to TRBJ1-2, with unresolved D. V dropped 0 bases and J dropped 0 bases, with 8 bases sitting between them. The length of the CDR3 is 15 residues. Germline loops: CDR1 LGHNA, CDR2 YNFKEQ. CDR3 nucleotides: TGTGCCAGCAGCCAAGATTTTAATACTAACTATGGCTACACCTTC. Its translation is CASSQDFNTNYGYTF.

This rearrangement joins TRBV2 to TRBJ1-6; possible D gene TRBD1, 6 bases. The V end lost 10 bases, the J end lost 5 bases, and 12 bases lay between the germline ends. Germline CDR1 reads SNHLY; CDR2 reads FYNNEI. This CDR3 contains 13 residues. This CDR3 is CAIKGDNNSPLHF. CDR3 nucleotide sequence: TGTGCCATCAAGGGGGACAATAATTCACCCCTCCACTTT.

This clonotype has a handful of counts. The chain couples TRBV24-1 to TRBJ2-6; D is unresolved. CDR3 length: 16 residues. V shed 2 bases and J shed 3 bases, with 10 bases lying between them. Germline V gives CDR1 KGHDR, CDR2 SFDVKD. CDR3 protein: CATSDYVSGGANVLTF. In DNA, the CDR3 is TGTGCCACCAGTGATTATGTTTCCGGTGGGGCCAACGTCCTGACTTTC.

V is TRBV18 and J is TRBJ2-1, with 7 bases aligning to TRBD2. The CDR3 consists of 14 residues. The V and J ends lost 8 bases and 4 bases, in that order; junction bases with no gene match: 8. Germline V CDR1 and CDR2: KGHSH, LQKENI. The CDR3 DNA reads TGTGCCAGCCAGGGAGGGGCGCGGTACAATGAGCAGTTCTTC. This codes for CASQGGARYNEQFF.

The chain couples TRBV27 to TRBJ1-5, with D possibly being TRBD1 (6 bases). The CDR3 loop spans 13 amino acids. Deletions cut 5 bases from V and 7 bases from J, with 12 bases between. Germline CDR1 and CDR2: MNHEY and SMNVEV (reference sequence). CDR3 nucleotide sequence: TGTGCCAGCAGTCGTCTCAGGGGACAGCCCCAGCATTTT. Translation gives CASSRLRGQPQHF.

Notes on this clonotype: Germline and junction disagree at one end, which may indicate a read error. V and J are TRBV7-2 and TRBJ2-3; D possibly corresponds to TRBD1 (6 bases). Per the germline V gene, CDR1 is SGHTA and CDR2 is FQGNSA. The CDR3 is 14 amino acids. CDR3 coding DNA: TGTGCCAGCGGCTTAGGGGGTAGGGCAGATACGCAGTATTTT. Translation: CASGLGGRADTQYF.

This clonotype was detected a few times. The rearrangement uses TRBV10-3 and TRBJ1-5; D is ambiguous. Germline lookup yields CDR1 ENHRY and CDR2 SYGVKD. This CDR3 region has 11 residues. The V gene lost 8 bases and the J gene lost 7 bases, with 9 bases spanning the gap. CDR3 residues: CAILPPQPQHF. The CDR3 DNA follows: TGTGCCATCCTCCCCCCCCAGCCCCAGCATTTT.

This clonotype was observed a handful of times. J is TRBJ1-4 and V is TRBV19, with D maybe TRBD1 (6 bases). The germline V gene has CDR1 LNHDA and CDR2 SQIVND (reference sequence). CDR3 size: 17 residues. Trimming removed 6 bases at V and 1 base at J, with 18 bases between. CDR3 DNA: TGTGCCAGTAGCTTACTAAGCAGGGGCCAAACTAATGAAAAACTGTTTTTT. Protein sequence: CASSLLSRGQTNEKLFF.

This clonotype was found once. The chain joins TRBV6-6 to TRBJ1-1; possibly TRBD1 for D (5 bases). This CDR3 contains 12 residues. V was trimmed by 2 bases and J by 6 bases, leaving 7 bases between them. Germline CDR1 is MNHNY and CDR2 is SVGAGI (reference sequence). The CDR3 sequence: CASSYGTAEAFF. The CDR3 DNA is TGTGCCAGCAGTTACGGGACGGCTGAAGCTTTCTTT.

V and J are TRBV4-1 and TRBJ1-2; no clear D gene. Germline assignment: CDR1 MGHRA and CDR2 YSYEKL. The CDR3 spans 12 residues. With 4 bases removed from V and 8 bases from J, the gap between germline ends came to 11 bases. The CDR3 here is CASSPDGRGYTF. The CDR3 nucleotides are TGCGCCAGCAGCCCGGACGGTCGCGGCTACACCTTC.

This clonotype turned up a few times. This chain links TRBV29-1 with TRBJ2-3; 9 bases are a match to TRBD2. The CDR3 contains 19 residues. J was trimmed by 0 bases and V by 3 bases; bases with no gene match: 16. Germline CDR1 and CDR2: SQVTM and ANQGSEA. Here the CDR3 reads CSVDGSLAGTRASTDTQYF. The CDR3 DNA sequence: TGCAGCGTTGATGGTAGCCTAGCGGGGACGCGTGCTAGCACAGATACGCAGTATTTT.

The chain couples TRBV28 to TRBJ2-7, with D uncertain. Trimming removed 1 base at V and 5 bases at J, with 9 bases between. There are 13 residues in the CDR3. Germline V gene sequence: CDR1 MDHEN, CDR2 SYDVKM. DNA for the CDR3: TGTGCCAGCAGTTTATTAGATGCGGACGAGCAGTACTTC. Translation gives CASSLLDADEQYF.

This clonotype was counted a single time. The chain carries TRBV7-2 and TRBJ1-5; D may be TRBD1 (5 bases). The CDR3 sequence is 13 residues long. The germline V gene encodes CDR1 SGHTA and CDR2 FQGNSA. V lost 5 bases, J lost 7 bases, and 12 bases lay in between. In DNA, the CDR3 is TGTGCCAGCAGCGGGGGTGCGGGCCAGCCCCAGCATTTT. Protein: CASSGGAGQPQHF.

A single count supports this clonotype. The genes are TRBV12-3 or TRBV12-4 and TRBJ1-4, with 7 bases fitting TRBD1. Germline trimming cut 6 bases from V and 8 bases from J; bases unmatched to any gene: 9. This CDR3 contains 14 residues. DNA for the CDR3: TGTGCCAGCAGGTTGACAGGGTCAGGAGAAAAACTGTTTTTT. This codes for CASRLTGSGEKLFF.

This sequence joins TRBV4-3 and TRBJ2-3, with D perhaps TRBD2 (6 bases). Germline CDR1 LGHNA, CDR2 YSLEER. This CDR3 has 17 amino acids. Between the trimmed V and J ends, which lost 0 bases and 0 bases, there was a span of 13 bases. The CDR3 protein is CASSQDSGSGSTDTQYF. In DNA, the CDR3 is TGCGCCAGCAGCCAAGATTCGGGCAGCGGGAGCACAGATACGCAGTATTTT.

This sequence joins TRBV7-9 and TRBJ2-5; D may be TRBD1 (6 bases). V lost 3 bases to trimming and J lost 5 bases, with 10 bases between them. The V gene's germline CDR1 is SEHNR and CDR2 FQNEAQ (reference sequence). This CDR3 is built from 13 residues. CDR3 sequence: CASSLTGHETQYF. CDR3 bases: TGTGCCAGCAGCTTGACAGGTCACGAGACCCAGTACTTC.

V is TRBV6-2 or TRBV6-3 and J is TRBJ2-6; D gene ambiguous. The ends were cut back, 10 bases at V and 4 bases at J, with 11 bases in the middle. Germline V lookup: CDR1 MNHEY, CDR2 SVGEGT. The length of the CDR3 is 13 residues. CDR3: CATGSAGANVLTF. The CDR3 coding sequence is TGTGCCACCGGGTCGGCGGGGGCCAACGTCCTGACTTTC.